This T cell receptor (beta chain) was sequenced in a study of blood T cell repertoires in COVID-19. About the research overall: Sites across the United States, Italy and Spain contributed samples from acute and convalescent COVID-19.

CDR1 and CDR2 (germline): SGHRS, YFSETQ. Trimming cost V 2 bases and J 2 bases, with 8 bases left between them. The CDR3 contains 13 residues. Enrollees, about 18 to 89 years old, lived in about two dozen US areas. Each participant's cohort was designated according to participant-reported clinical history. As processed by the authors: Nucleated cell number was recorded as an estimate derived from reference gene primer amplification. Using immunoSEQ multiplex PCR, the repertoire was profiled, and TCRdb retains in-frame clones only, with some absent. That table is the source of V, J and clone size, and D and trimming were worked out from the DNA. This table holds roughly 150,000 clones, approximately 88% found once.

The sequence came from a man aged 65-85 years who had been exposed to COVID-19. What was sequenced was PBMCs or T cells enriched from blood (not recorded which). This chain connects TRBV5-1 to TRBJ2-7, with D perhaps TRBD2 (5 bases). The CDR3 nucleotides are TGCGCCAGCAGCTTACTGGAGGCCTACGAGCAGTACTTC. It yields the protein CASSLLEAYEQYF.